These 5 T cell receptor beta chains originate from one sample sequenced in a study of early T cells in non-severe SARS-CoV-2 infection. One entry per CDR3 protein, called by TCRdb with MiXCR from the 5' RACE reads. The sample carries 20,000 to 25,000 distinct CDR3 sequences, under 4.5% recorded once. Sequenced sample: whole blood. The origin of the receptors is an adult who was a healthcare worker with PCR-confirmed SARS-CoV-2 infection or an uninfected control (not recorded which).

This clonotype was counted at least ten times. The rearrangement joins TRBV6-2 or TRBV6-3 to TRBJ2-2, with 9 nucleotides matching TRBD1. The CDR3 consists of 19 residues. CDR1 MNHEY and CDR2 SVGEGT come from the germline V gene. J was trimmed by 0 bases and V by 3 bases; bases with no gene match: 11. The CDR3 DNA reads TGTGCCAGCAGTTATCCCTACGGACAGGGGCTAACGAACACCGGGGAGCTGTTTTTT. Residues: CASSYPYGQGLTNTGELFF.

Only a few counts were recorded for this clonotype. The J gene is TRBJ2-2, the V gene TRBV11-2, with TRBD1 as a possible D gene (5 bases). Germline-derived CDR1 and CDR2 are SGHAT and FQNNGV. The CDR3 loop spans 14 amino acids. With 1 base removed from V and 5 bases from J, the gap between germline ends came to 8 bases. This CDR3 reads CASSLGRTTGELFF. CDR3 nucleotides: TGTGCCAGCAGCTTAGGCCGGACAACCGGGGAGCTGTTTTTT.

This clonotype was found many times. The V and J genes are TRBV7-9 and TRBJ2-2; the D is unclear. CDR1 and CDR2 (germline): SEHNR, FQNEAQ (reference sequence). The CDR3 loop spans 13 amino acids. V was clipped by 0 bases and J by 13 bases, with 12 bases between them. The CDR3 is CASSLAHIPRLFF. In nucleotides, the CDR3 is TGTGCCAGCAGCTTAGCCCACATCCCCCGGCTGTTTTTT.

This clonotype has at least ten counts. This CDR3 is CAWSPRRGSGELFF. The CDR3 region has the DNA TGTGCCTGGAGTCCACGGAGGGGTAGCGGGGAGCTGTTTTTT. This chain connects TRBV30 to TRBJ2-2, with TRBD2 as a possible D gene (6 bases). Trimming left V 2 bases short and J 7 bases short, with 14 bases between. CDR1 and CDR2 (germline): GTSNPN, SVGIG (reference sequence). The CDR3 sequence is 14 residues long.

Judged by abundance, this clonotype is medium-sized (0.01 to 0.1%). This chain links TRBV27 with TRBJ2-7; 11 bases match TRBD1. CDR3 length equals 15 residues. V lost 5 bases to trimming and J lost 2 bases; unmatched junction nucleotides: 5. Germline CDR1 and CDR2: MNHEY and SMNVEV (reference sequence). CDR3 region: CASSIPGQGAYEQYF. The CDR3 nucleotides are TGTGCCAGCAGTATCCCGGGACAGGGGGCCTACGAGCAGTACTTC.